This TCR beta chain was sequenced in a study of CXCR3-negative and CXCR3-positive naive CD8 T cells. The TRB libraries of cDNA were built by UMI-labeled 5' RACE. Each CDR3 protein gets one entry in TCRdb, which reprocessed the 5' RACE reads and gives no DNA. There are 30,000 to 40,000 distinct CDR3 sequences in the sample, with approximately 15% held by the top ten. Notes on this clonotype: Its antigen remains unidentified.

Study observations and caveats: Cryopreservation partially decreased CXCR3 expression, and most assays used fresh PBMCs. For the naive subsets, surface CD5 was similar, and TCR strength was inferred from TRB CDR3 properties.

This clonotype was obtained from a human donor in good health. Some clones in this sample may be carry-over from other donors' samples. The sample taken for sequencing was memory CD8+ T cells from blood.

CDR3: CATGRDSSQTF. The chain links TRBV15 to TRBJ1-2. There are 11 residues in the CDR3. From germline, CDR1 is LNHNV and CDR2 YYDKDF (reference sequence).